This is a list of T cell receptor beta chains from one sample in a study of Ad26.COV2.S vaccination and SARS-CoV-2 variants. TCRdb's table, derived via immunoSEQ multiplex PCR, lists solely in-frame clones and lacks some. The sample contains hundreds of thousands of clones, about 89% of which appear only once. Sequencing used peripheral blood, obtained in a trial of Ad26.COV2.S vaccine versus placebo. These receptors were taken from a person between 18 and 60 years old who received the Ad26.COV2.S COVID-19 vaccine or a placebo. Both conserved end residues are part of each CDR3. A D gene is named only where the DNA matches it firmly. Clone size is not always given. Where it is, it says once, few, many or a class for expanded clones.

J,length,size,D,V,DNA,CDR3
TRBJ1-2,16,few,TRBD1,TRBV7-9,TGTGCCAGCAGCTCCACCGCGACAGGGGGCACCTATGGCTACACCTTC,CASSSTATGGTYGYTF
TRBJ1-5,17,once,TRBD1,TRBV7-2,TGTGCCAGCAGCTTAGTAGGGGGACAGGGGGCGGGTCAGCCCCAGCATTTT,CASSLVGGQGAGQPQHF
TRBJ2-5,13,.,TRBD2,TRBV6-5,TGTGCCAGCAAGAGGACTAGCGGCGAGACCCAGTACTTC,CASKRTSGETQYF
TRBJ2-7,16,.,TRBD2,TRBV10-3,TGTGCCATCAGTGGTACCGGGACTAGTGGCTCCTACGAGCAGTACTTC,CAISGTGTSGSYEQYF
TRBJ2-4,14,few,.,TRBV4-3,TGCGCCAGCGCAGAGGGGCTAGCCAAAAACATTCAGTACTTC,CASAEGLAKNIQYF
TRBJ1-6,15,.,.,TRBV7-2,TGTGCCAGCAGCTTAGAGGCCCAGAACAATTCACCCCTCCACTTT,CASSLEAQNNSPLHF
TRBJ1-6,14,once,.,TRBV6-5,TGTGCCAGCAGTTACTCCCCCAATGATTCACCCCTCCACTTT,CASSYSPNDSPLHF
TRBJ2-5,13,.,.,TRBV7-9,TGTGCCAGCAGCTTAGTACACCAAGAGACCCAGTACTTC,CASSLVHQETQYF
TRBJ2-3,15,.,.,TRBV28,TGTGCCAGCAGTCCTCTAACCTCAGGTTCAGATACGCAGTATTTT,CASSPLTSGSDTQYF
TRBJ1-1,15,.,TRBD1,TRBV7-2,TGTGCCAGCAGCTTAGCGGGGACAGTGAACACTGAAGCTTTCTTT,CASSLAGTVNTEAFF
TRBJ1-5,17,.,TRBD1,TRBV19,TGTGCCAGTAGTATAGGGCAGGGGGCAATCAGCAATCAGCCCCAGCATTTT,CASSIGQGAISNQPQHF
TRBJ2-5,13,.,TRBD1,TRBV2,TGTGCCAGCAGCGGAACAGGGGGGGAGACCCAGTACTTC,CASSGTGGETQYF
TRBJ2-2,14,few,.,TRBV5-6,TGTGCCAGCAGCTTGGGGACGAACACCGGGGAGCTGTTTTTT,CASSLGTNTGELFF
TRBJ1-2,14,.,.,TRBV24-1,TGTGCCACCAGTGATGCCCCGGGGAACTATGGCTACACCTTC,CATSDAPGNYGYTF
TRBJ1-3,15,.,.,TRBV7-8,TGTGCCAGCAGCCTACAAGGGGCTCCTGGAAACACCATATATTTT,CASSLQGAPGNTIYF
TRBJ2-7,14,.,.,TRBV9,TGTGCCAGCAGCGCTTCGGACACCCCCTACGAGCAGTACTTC,CASSASDTPYEQYF
TRBJ1-3,14,once,.,TRBV2,TGTGCCAGCAGTTCCGGGACTAACGGGAACACCATATATTTT,CASSSGTNGNTIYF
TRBJ1-2,13,.,TRBD1,TRBV7-9,TGTGCCACGGAGTCCCGGGACAGGTCAACATACACCTTC,CATESRDRSTYTF
TRBJ2-7,11,.,TRBD2,TRBV6-5,TGTGCCAGCAACCCCCCTAGCGGGCAGTACTTC,CASNPPSGQYF
TRBJ2-5,18,.,TRBD2,TRBV3-1/TRBV3-2,TGTGCCAGCAGCCAAGTAGGGCGGGACTACCCGTACCAAGAGACCCAGTACTTC,CASSQVGRDYPYQETQYF
TRBJ2-1,13,.,.,TRBV6-5,TGTGCCAGCAGTCCGTCCAACCGCAATGAGCAGTTCTTC,CASSPSNRNEQFF
TRBJ1-1,15,.,.,TRBV6-5,TGTGCCAGCCAGGGTATGGCAGGTGGGGAAACTGAAGCTTTCTTT,CASQGMAGGETEAFF
TRBJ1-4,15,.,.,TRBV7-8,TGTGCCAGCAGCTTCTGGGGGGGGCTGAATGAAAAACTGTTTTTT,CASSFWGGLNEKLFF
TRBJ1-1,13,.,.,TRBV11-1,TGTGCCAGCAGCTCCGACATGAACACTGAAGCTTTCTTT,CASSSDMNTEAFF
TRBJ2-7,16,.,TRBD2,TRBV5-1,TGCGCCAGCAGCGAAGGAAGAGGACTAGCGGTTTGGGGGCAGTACTTC,CASSEGRGLAVWGQYF
TRBJ1-5,13,.,.,TRBV19,TGTGCCAGTAGTAAAGTGAATAATCAGCCCCAGCATTTT,CASSKVNNQPQHF
TRBJ1-5,12,few,.,TRBV15,TGTGCCACCAGCATAGGACACTCCGGGAGGCATTTT,CATSIGHSGRHF
TRBJ2-1,15,.,.,TRBV5-1,TGCGCCAGCAGCTTGGAGGGGAATTCCTACAATGAGCAGTTCTTC,CASSLEGNSYNEQFF
TRBJ2-7,13,.,.,TRBV18,TGTGCCAGCTCACCGGACGGGTCCTACGAGCAGTACTTC,CASSPDGSYEQYF
TRBJ1-1,14,.,.,TRBV7-8,TGTGCCAGCAGCTTAGCCCCGGGGGCTACTGAAGCTTTCTTT,CASSLAPGATEAFF
TRBJ1-2,14,.,.,TRBV30,TGTGCCTGGAGTGTAACTGCAGGGTTTGATGGCTACACCTTC,CAWSVTAGFDGYTF
TRBJ1-1,14,.,.,TRBV6-6,TGTGCCAGCAGTTACACGGATCCGAACACTGAAGCTTTCTTT,CASSYTDPNTEAFF
TRBJ2-4,14,.,.,TRBV7-8,TGTGCCAGCAGCTTAGGGGGTTACAAAAACATTCAGTACTTC,CASSLGGYKNIQYF
TRBJ2-2,15,.,.,TRBV7-9,TGTGCCAGCAGTCTACAGGGTATCCCCACCGGGGAGCTGTTTTTT,CASSLQGIPTGELFF
TRBJ1-5,13,.,.,TRBV19,TGTGCCAGTAGTAACACGGGGCATCAGCCCCAGCATTTT,CASSNTGHQPQHF
TRBJ1-2,16,.,TRBD1,TRBV15,TGTGCCACCACCCCGGACAGGGTAGGGGCGAACTATGGCTACACCTTC,CATTPDRVGANYGYTF
TRBJ1-2,8,once,.,TRBV2,TGTGCCAAGGGGGGCTACACCTTC,CAKGGYTF
TRBJ2-1,14,.,TRBD1,TRBV7-3,TGTGCCAGCAGCTCCACCGGGACAGGGGATGAGCAGTTCTTC,CASSSTGTGDEQFF
TRBJ2-5,15,.,.,TRBV5-6,TGTGCCAGCAGCTCAGGACACTTAGCCCAAGAGACCCAGTACTTC,CASSSGHLAQETQYF
TRBJ2-1,14,.,.,TRBV24-1,TGTGCCACCAGTGATTTAAAATCCCTGGATGAGCAGTTCTTC,CATSDLKSLDEQFF
TRBJ1-5,15,.,.,TRBV7-6,TGTGCCAGCAGCTCGTTGACAGGAAGCAATCAGCCCCAGCATTTT,CASSSLTGSNQPQHF
TRBJ2-1,13,.,.,TRBV2,TGTGCCAGCGGGGGACTCCCGGACAATGAGCAGTTCTTC,CASGGLPDNEQFF
TRBJ1-5,14,.,.,TRBV19,TGTGCCAGTAGTATATCGGGGGGGAGGGAGCCCCAGCATTTT,CASSISGGREPQHF
TRBJ2-5,12,.,.,TRBV29-1,TGCAGCGTAAGTCCCTGGCAAGAGACCCAGTACTTC,CSVSPWQETQYF
TRBJ1-2,14,.,.,TRBV30,TGTGCCTGGAGTCCCCCCGACAGAAACTATGGCTACACCTTC,CAWSPPDRNYGYTF
TRBJ2-3,14,.,TRBD1,TRBV29-1,TGCAGCGTTACTACAGGGGGCTACACAGATACGCAGTATTTT,CSVTTGGYTDTQYF
TRBJ1-1,15,.,.,TRBV2,TGTGCCAGCAGCTGGGGTCCGGGAGCGGACACTGAAGCTTTCTTT,CASSWGPGADTEAFF
TRBJ2-7,14,few,TRBD2,TRBV30,TGTGCCTGGATCCGGACTAGCGGATCCTACGAGCAGTACTTC,CAWIRTSGSYEQYF
TRBJ1-1,16,.,TRBD1,TRBV5-6,TGTGCCAGCAGCTTCCCCCACAGGGGGCGCGGAACTGAAGCTTTCTTT,CASSFPHRGRGTEAFF
TRBJ2-1,14,.,.,TRBV3-1/TRBV3-2,TGTGCCAGCAGCCAGACTAGTATCCACAATGAGCAGTTCTTC,CASSQTSIHNEQFF
TRBJ2-6,16,.,TRBD1,TRBV18,TGTGCCAGCTCACCACCGACAGGGACCGGGGCCAACGTCCTGACTTTC,CASSPPTGTGANVLTF
TRBJ2-7,14,once,.,TRBV5-1,TGCGCCAGCAGCTTGGAGGGGCCCCCTTACGAGCAGTACTTC,CASSLEGPPYEQYF
TRBJ2-1,16,once,.,TRBV5-1,TGCGCCAGCAGCTCACGGGGGCCCCTTGGGAGGGATGAGCAGTTCTTC,CASSSRGPLGRDEQFF